One sample yielded the 14 T cell receptor beta chains listed below, sequenced in a study of T-cell memory formation after mild COVID-19. Via MiXCR, TCRdb re-called the 5' RACE reads, giving one row per CDR3 protein. The sample gives approximately 290,000 distinct CDR3 sequences, roughly 8.2% of which show up once; about 20% is in the top ten. The sequenced sample consisted of PBMCs or a T cell subset sorted from them (not recorded which). The source of these receptors is a man younger than 35 who had mild COVID-19 (a few samples of this study predate the infection). Cell type and time point are not known.

This clonotype was counted only a few times. The rearrangement uses TRBV10-3 and TRBJ1-1; D remains unclear. This CDR3 is 13 amino acids long. V lost 10 bases and J 0 bases, leaving 12 bases between the germline ends. Looked up from germline, CDR1 is ENHRY and CDR2 is SYGVKD. The chain's CDR3 is CATHTALNTEAFF. Written as DNA, the CDR3 is TGTGCCACCCATACAGCATTGAACACTGAAGCTTTCTTT.

The V and J genes are TRBV9 and TRBJ2-7; D is perhaps TRBD2 (5 bases). Germline V gene lookup returns CDR1 SGDLS and CDR2 YYNGEE. V was shortened by 2 bases and J by 3 bases, with 12 bases between the two germline ends. The CDR3 loop spans 14 amino acids. The CDR3 loop is CASSVRGENYEQYF. Here the CDR3 DNA reads TGTGCCAGCAGCGTCCGGGGAGAAAACTACGAGCAGTACTTC.

This clonotype was detected a few times. In nucleotides, the CDR3 is TGTGCCAGCAGTTATGTCCTGGGGGCTGGACAGCCCCAGCATTTT. The encoded protein is CASSYVLGAGQPQHF. This chain connects TRBV6-2 or TRBV6-3 to TRBJ1-5, with a weak D call TRBD1 (6 bases). Germline lookup yields CDR1 MNHEY and CDR2 SVGEGT. CDR3 length: 15 residues. V lost 3 bases to trimming and J lost 7 bases, with 16 bases between them.

Many counts were recorded for this clonotype. The chain couples TRBV4-1 to TRBJ2-5; tentative D call: TRBD1 (6 bases). Germline loops: CDR1 MGHRA, CDR2 YSYEKL. The CDR3 loop spans 13 amino acids. Trimming shortened V by 5 bases and J by 5 bases, and 12 bases separated the two germline ends. The CDR3 DNA reads TGCGCCAGCAGCTTTGGACAGAAGGAGACCCAGTACTTC. This sequence encodes CASSFGQKETQYF.

This clonotype showed up just a few times. This chain joins TRBV28 and TRBJ2-5; TRBD2 aligns across 12 bases. CDR1 and CDR2 (germline): MDHEN, SYDVKM. V trimming: 6 bases; J trimming: 5 bases; junction bases outside the gene matches: 16. CDR3 length: 18 amino acids. In nucleotides, the CDR3 is TGTGCCAGCAGCACCATCAGGACTAGCGGGGCCAGGGGGGAGACCCAGTACTTC. It is translated as CASSTIRTSGARGETQYF.

The table lists this clonotype with many counts. V gene TRBV7-9 combines with J gene TRBJ1-2, with TRBD1 identical over 7 bases. Germline values: CDR1 SEHNR, CDR2 FQNEAQ (reference sequence). The length of the CDR3 is 13 residues. Unmatched junction bases numbered 2, after V lost 4 bases and J lost 3 bases. The CDR3 here is CASSSTGDYGYTF. The CDR3 nucleotides are TGTGCCAGCAGCTCCACAGGGGACTATGGCTACACCTTC.

This clonotype showed up many times. Written as DNA, the CDR3 is TGTGCCAGCAGCCAAGAACCCCGGGAGACCCAGTACTTC. It codes for CASSQEPRETQYF. The chain joins TRBV3-1 to TRBJ2-5; D uncertain. V was shortened by 0 bases and J by 5 bases, with 7 bases between the two germline ends. The CDR3 spans 13 residues. The V gene's germline CDR1 is LGHDT and CDR2 YNNKEL (reference sequence).

The chain employs TRBV10-3 and TRBJ1-3, with D tentatively TRBD1 (6 bases). The CDR3 runs 14 residues. V was pared by 7 bases and J by 4 bases, with 14 bases between. CDR1 ENHRY and CDR2 SYGVKD come from the germline V gene. CDR3 nucleotide sequence: TGTGCCATCATTCCTTCGACAGGAGGAAACACCATATATTTT. This translates into CAIIPSTGGNTIYF.

This clonotype was detected only a few times. The genes are TRBV7-9 and TRBJ2-1; 7 bases align to TRBD2. J was trimmed by 6 bases and V by 6 bases; bases with no gene match: 17. Germline V CDR1 and CDR2: SEHNR, FQNEAQ (reference sequence). The CDR3 is 17 amino acids. The CDR3 protein is CASSTLPPSGPINEQFF. The DNA for the CDR3 is TGTGCCAGCAGTACCCTGCCGCCTAGCGGCCCTATCAATGAGCAGTTCTTC.

This clonotype has ten or more counts. The chain couples TRBV6-2 or TRBV6-3 to TRBJ2-5, with a possible D match to TRBD2 (5 bases). The CDR3 extends over 13 amino acids. In germline, CDR1 is MNHEY, CDR2 SVGEGT. V was shortened by 2 bases and J by 3 bases, with 7 bases between the two germline ends. In DNA, the CDR3 is TGTGCCAGCAGTTACAGGACTGAAGAGACCCAGTACTTC. Protein sequence: CASSYRTEETQYF.

This clonotype was observed many times. Here the CDR3 DNA reads TGTGCCAGTAGTCTTCAAATCGGGGAGCTGTTTTTT. Its translation: CASSLQIGELFF. This chain links TRBV19 with TRBJ2-2; D call uncertain. The germline V gene encodes CDR1 LNHDA and CDR2 SQIVND (reference sequence). The CDR3 is 12 amino acids. V shed 5 bases and J shed 7 bases, with 8 bases lying between them.

This sequence joins TRBV5-1 and TRBJ2-5; unclear D gene. The germline V and J ends were trimmed by 4 bases and 7 bases, with 26 bases remaining between them. The germline gives CDR1 SGHRS, CDR2 YFSETQ. The CDR3 is 17 residues long. CDR3 region: CASSQRRVENGLATQYF. The CDR3 DNA follows: TGCGCCAGCAGCCAACGGCGCGTTGAAAATGGCTTAGCGACCCAGTACTTC.

This clonotype has a handful of counts. The chain links TRBV6-1 to TRBJ1-1; the match to TRBD1 covers 8 bases. V lost 8 bases, J lost 0 bases, and 11 bases stayed unmatched. CDR1 is MNHNS and CDR2 is SASEGT in the germline V gene. This CDR3 region has 16 residues. This chain's CDR3 is CASPNDRGSMNTEAFF. As DNA, the CDR3 is TGTGCCAGCCCGAACGACAGGGGTAGTATGAACACTGAAGCTTTCTTT.

The rearrangement uses TRBV20-1 and TRBJ1-5, with TRBD1 identical over 9 bases. The V and J ends lost 6 bases and 3 bases, in that order; junction bases with no gene match: 9. CDR3 length: 15 residues. Germline CDR1 and CDR2: DFQATT and SNEGSKA (reference sequence). CDR3 sequence reads: CSARDREENNQPQHF. The CDR3 DNA reads as TGCAGTGCCCGGGACAGGGAGGAAAACAATCAGCCCCAGCATTTT.